The 21 T cell receptor beta chains reported below all come from one sample, sequenced in a study of OX40 agonist ivuxolimab in advanced cancers. Profiled with immunoSEQ multiplex PCR; TCRdb holds only in-frame clones, not every one. The data contain about 93,000 clones, around 90% of them singletons. Material: CD4+ or CD8+ T cells sorted from blood, obtained in a trial of the OX40 agonist ivuxolimab. The origin of the receptors is an adult with an advanced solid tumor such as melanoma, head and neck, liver or kidney cancer.

This chain connects TRBV5-4 to TRBJ2-1, with 10 positions matching TRBD2. The trim removed 3 bases at V and 1 base at J, leaving 7 bases unmatched. The germline V gene encodes CDR1 SGHNT and CDR2 YYREEE (reference sequence). The CDR3 has 17 amino acids. The DNA for the CDR3 is TGTGCCAGCAGCTCTAGCGGGAGCGCACTTTCCTACAATGAGCAGTTCTTC. The encoded protein is CASSSSGSALSYNEQFF.

The gene calls are TRBV30 and TRBJ1-3; possible D gene TRBD1, 5 bases. Germline V gene data show CDR1 as GTSNPN and CDR2 as SVGIG (reference sequence). V lost 0 bases and J 7 bases, leaving 13 bases between the germline ends. The CDR3 consists of 14 residues. The CDR3 nucleotides are TGTGCCTGGAGTGTACCCACTTGGGGGAACACCATATATTTT. It is translated as CAWSVPTWGNTIYF.

This clone came up once. The rearrangement joins TRBV30 to TRBJ2-3, with D unclear. Trimming took off 0 bases at V and 4 bases at J, with 2 bases between the two ends. The CDR3 runs 11 residues. The germline gives CDR1 GTSNPN, CDR2 SVGIG (reference sequence). The CDR3 loop reads CAWSVPDTQYF. CDR3 in DNA: TGTGCCTGGAGTGTCCCAGATACGCAGTATTTT.

The chain recombines TRBV21-1 with TRBJ2-2; the table's D gene call, TRBD1, was not cross checked with the DNA. TRBV21-1 is listed as a pseudogene. The CDR3 covers 19 residues. CDR3 DNA: TGTGCCAGCAGCAACCCGCCGAACGAAAGGGGATCTAACACCGGGGAGCTGTTTTTT. Its translation is CASSNPPNERGSNTGELFF.

This sequence joins TRBV7-9 and TRBJ1-1, with TRBD1 identical over 7 bases. CDR3 length: 15 residues. The J segment lost 4 bases and the V segment lost 3 bases, leaving 8 bases of the junction unmatched. Per germline, CDR1 SEHNR and CDR2 FQNEAQ (reference sequence). The CDR3 spells CASSFLGGGGTEAFF. CDR3 DNA sequence: TGTGCCAGCAGCTTTCTAGGGGGCGGAGGCACTGAAGCTTTCTTT. Supplemented by reference TRBV7-9 and TRBJ1-1, the full variable domain reads DTGVSQNPRHKITKRGQNVTFRCDPISEHNRLYWYRQTLGQGPEFLTYFQNEAQLEKSRLLSDRFSAERPKGSFSTLEIQRTEQGDSAMYLCASSFLGGGGTEAFFGQGTRLTVV.

There are a few counts of this clone. The chain uses TRBV29-1 and TRBJ1-5, with D possibly TRBD1 on 6 matching bases. The CDR3 spans 13 residues. CDR1 and CDR2 (germline): SQVTM, ANQGSEA. Trimming stripped 6 bases from V and 4 bases from J, with 13 bases between. CDR3 amino acids: CSVGTGNNQPQHF. CDR3 nucleotide sequence: TGCAGCGTCGGAACAGGGAATAATCAGCCCCAGCATTTT.

The chain carries TRBV6-5 and TRBJ1-5, with unresolved D. The CDR3 runs 14 residues. The V end lost 0 bases, the J end lost 5 bases, and 8 bases lay between the germline ends. Germline lookup yields CDR1 MNHEY and CDR2 SVGAGI. CDR3 residues: CASSYSRRDQPQHF. CDR3 sequence (DNA): TGTGCCAGCAGTTACTCGAGGCGTGATCAGCCCCAGCATTTT.

J is TRBJ2-3 and V is TRBV27; D tentatively reads TRBD1 or TRBD2 (6 bases each). This CDR3 region has 14 residues. Per the germline V gene, CDR1 is MNHEY and CDR2 is SMNVEV (reference sequence). With 6 bases removed from V and 4 bases from J, the gap between germline ends came to 14 bases. The CDR3 coding sequence is TGTGCCAGCAGACCCGCCGGGGGCCCAGATACGCAGTATTTT. Translating it yields CASRPAGGPDTQYF.

The chain links TRBV9 to TRBJ2-5; D may match TRBD1 or TRBD2 (6 bases each). The CDR3 is made up of 14 amino acids. Germline V gives CDR1 SGDLS, CDR2 YYNGEE. Trimming stripped 3 bases from V and 5 bases from J, with 14 bases between. The CDR3 loop reads CASSATWGAETQYF. CDR3 nucleotide sequence: TGTGCCAGCAGCGCCACATGGGGGGCCGAGACCCAGTACTTC.

This chain links TRBV20-1 with TRBJ2-1, with D hard to call. Germline V gene data show CDR1 as DFQATT and CDR2 as SNEGSKA (reference sequence). This CDR3 contains 11 residues. Trimming shortened V by 0 bases and J by 9 bases, and 6 bases separated the two germline ends. This chain's CDR3 is CSARDLGEQFF. The CDR3 DNA follows: TGCAGTGCTAGAGATCTAGGTGAGCAGTTCTTC.

The chain combines TRBV7-6 with TRBJ1-1, with TRBD1 identical over 8 bases. Trimming at V came to 5 bases and at J to 4 bases, leaving 9 bases not matched to a gene. The V gene's germline CDR1 is SGHVS and CDR2 FNYEAQ. This CDR3 has 15 residues. CDR3 loop: CASSLGGQASTEAFF. The CDR3 DNA reads TGTGCCAGCAGCCTGGGGGGACAGGCATCCACTGAAGCTTTCTTT.

The chain is built from TRBV28 and TRBJ1-2; 7 bases are a match to TRBD1. This CDR3 is built from 17 residues. CDR1 and CDR2 (germline): MDHEN, SYDVKM. J lost 4 bases, V lost 7 bases, and 18 bases had no gene match. The CDR3 spells CASKDPLYLGGSYGYTF. The CDR3 DNA sequence: TGTGCCAGCAAAGATCCATTATACCTAGGGGGCTCCTATGGCTACACCTTC.

This clone was detected only once. This chain connects TRBV5-1 to TRBJ2-3; TRBD1 is a possible D gene (5 bases). CDR1 and CDR2 from the germline V gene are SGHRS and YFSETQ. The CDR3 extends over 15 amino acids. The V end lost 4 bases, the J end lost 5 bases, and 17 bases lay between the germline ends. The CDR3 reads CASSPLEVRGDTQYF. For the CDR3, the DNA is TGCGCCAGCAGCCCGCTTGAAGTAAGGGGAGATACGCAGTATTTT.

This chain links TRBV2 with TRBJ2-3; 11 bases align to TRBD2. The CDR3 extends over 16 amino acids. Germline loops: CDR1 SNHLY, CDR2 FYNNEI. The J segment lost 1 base and the V segment lost 6 bases, leaving 6 bases of the junction unmatched. The CDR3 bases are TGTGCCAGCAGCCCACTAGCGGGAGTTCGCACAGATACGCAGTATTTT. This encodes CASSPLAGVRTDTQYF.

The table lists this clone with a few counts. The chain is built from TRBV6-6 and TRBJ1-2, with TRBD1 matching over 8 bases. Germline V lookup: CDR1 MNHNY, CDR2 SVGAGI (reference sequence). This CDR3 region has 14 residues. Trimming at V came to 6 bases and at J to 5 bases, leaving 8 bases not matched to a gene. The CDR3 here is CASRPGQETYGYTF. The CDR3 bases are TGTGCCAGCAGGCCGGGACAGGAAACTTATGGCTACACCTTC.

The V and J genes are TRBV9 and TRBJ2-1, with a weak D call TRBD2 (6 bases). Germline CDR1 SGDLS, CDR2 YYNGEE. The V gene lost 0 bases and the J gene lost 3 bases, with 13 bases spanning the gap. This CDR3 region has 16 residues. The CDR3 reads CASSVAGSSRYNEQFF. DNA of the CDR3: TGTGCCAGCAGCGTAGCCGGGAGTTCCCGCTACAATGAGCAGTTCTTC.

CDR3 bases: TGCGCCACCAAAACAGGCTGGTCCTACAATGAGCAGTTCTTC. Amino acids: CATKTGWSYNEQFF. The chain couples TRBV5-1 to TRBJ2-1, with a tentative D call TRBD1 (5 bases). The CDR3 consists of 14 residues. Germline CDR1 SGHRS, CDR2 YFSETQ. V was shortened by 9 bases and J by 1 base, with 14 bases between the two germline ends.

This chain uses TRBV25-1 with TRBJ1-1; D not resolved. Germline CDR1 and CDR2: MGHDK and SYGVNS. V was clipped by 4 bases and J by 6 bases, with 3 bases between them. The CDR3 has 10 amino acids. CDR3 amino acids: CASSGAEAFF. The CDR3 bases are TGTGCCAGCAGTGGTGCTGAAGCTTTCTTT.

The chain carries TRBV30 and TRBJ2-5; the match to TRBD1 covers 7 bases. CDR1 and CDR2 from the germline V gene are GTSNPN and SVGIG (reference sequence). V was clipped by 5 bases and J by 7 bases; unmatched bases: 10. The CDR3 is 13 residues long. Here the CDR3 reads CAWADRVKGTQYF. DNA of the CDR3: TGTGCCTGGGCTGACAGGGTCAAGGGGACCCAGTACTTC.

This clone appeared once. The gene calls are TRBV6-6 and TRBJ1-5; D not resolved. Germline assignment: CDR1 MNHNY and CDR2 SVGAGI (reference sequence). The CDR3 loop spans 12 amino acids. Trimming took 1 base from V and 6 from J, leaving 4 bases between them. CDR3 nucleotides: TGTGCCAGCAGTTACTTAGGTCAGCCCCAGCATTTT. It translates to CASSYLGQPQHF.

The CDR3 region is CASRGPGGLTYGYTF. As DNA, the CDR3 is TGTGCCAGCAGGGGTCCAGGGGGCCTAACCTATGGCTACACCTTC. The chain couples TRBV28 to TRBJ1-2; 8 bases are a match to TRBD1. Trimming removed 6 bases from V and 4 bases from J; junction bases left unmatched: 10. Germline V gene data show CDR1 as MDHEN and CDR2 as SYDVKM. This CDR3 comprises 15 residues.